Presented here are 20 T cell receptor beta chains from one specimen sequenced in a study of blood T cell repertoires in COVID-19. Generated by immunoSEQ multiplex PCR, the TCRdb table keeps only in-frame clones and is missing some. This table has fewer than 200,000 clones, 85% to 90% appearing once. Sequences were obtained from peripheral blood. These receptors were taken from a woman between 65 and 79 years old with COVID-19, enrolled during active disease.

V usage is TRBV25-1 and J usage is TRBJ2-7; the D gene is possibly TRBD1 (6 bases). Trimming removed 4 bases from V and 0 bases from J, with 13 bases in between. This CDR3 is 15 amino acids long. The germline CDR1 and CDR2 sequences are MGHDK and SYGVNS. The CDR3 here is CASSVGTPSSYEQYF. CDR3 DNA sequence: TGTGCCAGCAGTGTAGGGACACCCAGCTCCTACGAGCAGTACTTC.

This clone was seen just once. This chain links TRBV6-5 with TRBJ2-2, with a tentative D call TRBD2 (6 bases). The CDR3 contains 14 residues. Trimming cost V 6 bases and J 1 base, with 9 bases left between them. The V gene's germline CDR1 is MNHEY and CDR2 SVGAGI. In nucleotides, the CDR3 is TGTGCCAGCAGCCGGGACTGGAACACCGGGGAGCTGTTTTTT. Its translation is CASSRDWNTGELFF.

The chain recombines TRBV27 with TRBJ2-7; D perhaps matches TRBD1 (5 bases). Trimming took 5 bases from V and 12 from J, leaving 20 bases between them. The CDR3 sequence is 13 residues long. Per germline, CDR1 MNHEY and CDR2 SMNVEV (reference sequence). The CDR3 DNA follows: TGTGCCAGCAGTCTCCCGACCCCAGGGATGGTGTACTTC. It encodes CASSLPTPGMVYF.

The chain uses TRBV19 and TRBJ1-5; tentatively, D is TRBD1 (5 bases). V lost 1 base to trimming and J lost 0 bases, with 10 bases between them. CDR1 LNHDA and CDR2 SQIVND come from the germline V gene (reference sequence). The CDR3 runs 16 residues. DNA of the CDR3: TGTGCCAGTAGTATAGTAGGCAGGGTTAGCAATCAGCCCCAGCATTTT. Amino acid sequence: CASSIVGRVSNQPQHF.

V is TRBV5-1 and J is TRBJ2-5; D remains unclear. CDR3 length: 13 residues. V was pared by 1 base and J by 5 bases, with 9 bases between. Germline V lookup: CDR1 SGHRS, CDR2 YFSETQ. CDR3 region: CASSLWSGETQYF. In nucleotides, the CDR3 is TGCGCCAGCAGCTTGTGGAGTGGGGAGACCCAGTACTTC.

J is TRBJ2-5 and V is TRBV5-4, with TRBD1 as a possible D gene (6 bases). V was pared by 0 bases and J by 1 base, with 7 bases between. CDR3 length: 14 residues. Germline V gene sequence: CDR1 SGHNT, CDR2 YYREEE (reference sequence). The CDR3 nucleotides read TGTGCCAGCAGCTTGGCAGGGGCCCAAGAGACCCAGTACTTC. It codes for CASSLAGAQETQYF.

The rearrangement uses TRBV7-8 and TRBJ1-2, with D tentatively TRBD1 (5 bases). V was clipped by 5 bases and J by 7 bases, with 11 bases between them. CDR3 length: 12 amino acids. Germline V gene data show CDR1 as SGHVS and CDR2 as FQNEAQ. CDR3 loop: CASSLWTSGYTF. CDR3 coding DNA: TGTGCCAGCAGCCTCTGGACATCTGGCTACACCTTC. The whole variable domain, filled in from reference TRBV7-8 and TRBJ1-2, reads GAGVSQSPRYKVAKRGQDVALRCDPISGHVSLFWYQQALGQGPEFLTYFQNEAQLDKSGLPSDRFFAERPEGSVSTLKIQRTQQEDSAVYLCASSLWTSGYTFGSGTRLTVV.

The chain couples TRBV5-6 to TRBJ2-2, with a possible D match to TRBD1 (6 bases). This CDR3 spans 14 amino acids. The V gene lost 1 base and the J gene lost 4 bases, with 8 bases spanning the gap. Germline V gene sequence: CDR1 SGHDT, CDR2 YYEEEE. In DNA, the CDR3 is TGTGCCAGCAGCTTGCCGACAGGCACCGGGGAGCTGTTTTTT. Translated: CASSLPTGTGELFF.

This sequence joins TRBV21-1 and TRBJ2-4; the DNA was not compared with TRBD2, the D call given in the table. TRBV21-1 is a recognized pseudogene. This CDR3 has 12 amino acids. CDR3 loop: CASSTAKNIQYF. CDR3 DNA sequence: TGTGCCAGCAGCACGGCCAAAAACATTCAGTACTTC.

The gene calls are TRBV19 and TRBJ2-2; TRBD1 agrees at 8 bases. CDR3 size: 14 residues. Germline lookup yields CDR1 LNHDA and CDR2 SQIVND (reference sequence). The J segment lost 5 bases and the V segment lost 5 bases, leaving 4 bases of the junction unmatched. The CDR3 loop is CASSSGQGTGELFF. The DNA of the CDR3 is TGTGCCAGTAGTTCCGGACAGGGAACCGGGGAGCTGTTTTTT. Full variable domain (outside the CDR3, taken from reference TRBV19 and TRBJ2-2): DGGITQSPKYLFRKEGQNVTLSCEQNLNHDAMYWYRQDPGQGLRLIYYSQIVNDFQKGDIAEGYSVSREKKESFPLTVTSAQKNPTAFYLCASSSGQGTGELFFGEGSRLTVL.

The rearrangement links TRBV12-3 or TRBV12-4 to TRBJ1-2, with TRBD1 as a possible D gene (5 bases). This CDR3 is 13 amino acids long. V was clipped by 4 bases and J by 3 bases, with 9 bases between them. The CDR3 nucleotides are TGTGCCAGCAGTTATAAGGGGTACTATGGCTACACCTTC. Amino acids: CASSYKGYYGYTF.

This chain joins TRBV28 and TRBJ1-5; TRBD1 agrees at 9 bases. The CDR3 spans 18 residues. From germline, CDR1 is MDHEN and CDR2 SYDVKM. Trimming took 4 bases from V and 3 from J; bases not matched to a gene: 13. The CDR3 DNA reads TGTGCCAGCAGTTCACCCCTGAGGACAGGGGCACCCAATCAGCCCCAGCATTTT. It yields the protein CASSSPLRTGAPNQPQHF.

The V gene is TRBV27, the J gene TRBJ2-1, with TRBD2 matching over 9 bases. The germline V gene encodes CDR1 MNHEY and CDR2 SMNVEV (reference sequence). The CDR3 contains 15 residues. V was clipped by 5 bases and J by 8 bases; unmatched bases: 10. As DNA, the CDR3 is TGTGCCAGCAGTACACAGCGGGAGGCCCACGATGAGCAGTTCTTC. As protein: CASSTQREAHDEQFF.

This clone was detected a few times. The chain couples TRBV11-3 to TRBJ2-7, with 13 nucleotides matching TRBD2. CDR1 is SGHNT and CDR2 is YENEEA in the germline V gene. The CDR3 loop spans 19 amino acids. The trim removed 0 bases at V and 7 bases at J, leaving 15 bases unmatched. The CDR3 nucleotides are TGTGCCAGCAGCTTAGAAGGCTGGACTAGCGGGAGTACGGCCCTTGAGCAGTACTTC. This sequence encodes CASSLEGWTSGSTALEQYF.

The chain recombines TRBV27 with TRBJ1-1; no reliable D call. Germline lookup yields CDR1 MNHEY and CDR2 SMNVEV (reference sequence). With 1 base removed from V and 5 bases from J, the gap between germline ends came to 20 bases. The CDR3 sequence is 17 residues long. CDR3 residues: CASSLYVFEGKMTEAFF. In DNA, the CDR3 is TGTGCCAGCAGTTTATATGTGTTTGAGGGTAAGATGACTGAAGCTTTCTTT.

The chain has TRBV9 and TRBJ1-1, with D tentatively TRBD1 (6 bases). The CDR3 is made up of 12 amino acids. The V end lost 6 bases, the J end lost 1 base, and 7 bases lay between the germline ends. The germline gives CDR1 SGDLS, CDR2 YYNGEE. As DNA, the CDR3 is TGTGCCAGCACGGGACAGAACACTGAAGCTTTCTTT. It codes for CASTGQNTEAFF.

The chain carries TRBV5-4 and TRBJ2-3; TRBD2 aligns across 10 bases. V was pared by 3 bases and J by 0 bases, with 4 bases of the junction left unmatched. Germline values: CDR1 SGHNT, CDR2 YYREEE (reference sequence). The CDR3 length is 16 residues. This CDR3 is CASSYGLAVSTDTQYF. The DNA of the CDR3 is TGTGCCAGCAGCTACGGACTAGCGGTCAGCACAGATACGCAGTATTTT. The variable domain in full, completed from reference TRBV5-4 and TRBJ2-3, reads ETGVTQSPTHLIKTRGQQVTLRCSSQSGHNTVSWYQQALGQGPQFIFQYYREEENGRGNFPPRFSGLQFPNYSSELNVNALELDDSALYLCASSYGLAVSTDTQYFGPGTRLTVL.

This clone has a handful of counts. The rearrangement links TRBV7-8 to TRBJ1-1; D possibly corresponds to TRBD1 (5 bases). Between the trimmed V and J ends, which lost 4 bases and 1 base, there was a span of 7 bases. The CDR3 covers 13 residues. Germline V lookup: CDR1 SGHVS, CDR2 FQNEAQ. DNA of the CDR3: TGTGCCAGCAGCTCAACAGGGAACACTGAAGCTTTCTTT. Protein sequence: CASSSTGNTEAFF.

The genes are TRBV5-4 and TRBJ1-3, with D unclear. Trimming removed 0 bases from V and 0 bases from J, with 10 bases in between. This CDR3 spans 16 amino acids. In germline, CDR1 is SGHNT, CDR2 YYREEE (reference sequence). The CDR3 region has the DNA TGTGCCAGCAGCTTGGGTGGCAGAATCTCTGGAAACACCATATATTTT. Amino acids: CASSLGGRISGNTIYF.

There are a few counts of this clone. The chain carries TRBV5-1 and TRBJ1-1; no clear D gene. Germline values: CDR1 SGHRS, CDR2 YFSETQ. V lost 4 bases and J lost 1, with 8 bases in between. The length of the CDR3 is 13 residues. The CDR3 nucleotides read TGCGCCAGCAGCGGGCTGCGGAACACTGAAGCTTTCTTT. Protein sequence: CASSGLRNTEAFF. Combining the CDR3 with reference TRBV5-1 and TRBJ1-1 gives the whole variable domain KAGVTQTPRYLIKTRGQQVTLSCSPISGHRSVSWYQQTPGQGLQFLFEYFSETQRNKGNFPGRFSGRQFSNSRSEMNVSTLELGDSALYLCASSGLRNTEAFFGQGTRLTVV.